This T cell receptor (beta chain) was sequenced for a study of beta chain features in type 1 diabetes. Points from the study as a whole: Whether TCRB rearrangement is influenced by HLA type was left unresolved in this analysis. Among patients with Type 1 diabetes, TCRB CDR3s were moderately but significantly shorter in every one of the four CD4+ subsets.

Based on CD45RO/CCR7/CD25/CD127/CD95/CD27, CD4+ regulatory, stem cell-like memory, naive and central memory cells were sorted. As every portion of the isolated RNA was reverse transcribed, the sequencing read expressed TCRB transcripts. About 3.4 million reads on average were seen across naive, central memory and regulatory T cell samples. The method was immunoSEQ multiplex PCR; TCRdb's version includes in-frame clones alone and lacks a portion of them. Of fewer than 400,000 clones in the sample, less than 9.5% were seen once. This clone occurred a few times. Its antigen is not known. V gave up 1 base and J gave up 3 bases, with 13 bases separating them. The CDR3 length is 15 residues. CDR1 and CDR2 (germline): SGHNT, YYREEE (reference sequence).

Material: central memory CD4+ T cells from blood. The chain carries TRBV5-4 and TRBJ1-2; D gene uncertain. This receptor was identified in a woman aged 18-29 years in good health. The CDR3 DNA sequence: TGTGCCAGCAGCTTGTGGTCGGGCCGAGACTATGGCTACACCTTC. Translating it yields CASSLWSGRDYGYTF.